These 14 T cell receptor beta chains came from one sample sequenced in a study of T cell changes during pregnancy in multiple sclerosis. Sequencing used immunoSEQ multiplex PCR; TCRdb keeps in-frame clones, though not all of them. The sample has tens of thousands of clones; roughly 88% are singletons. The sample here was peripheral blood, taken in the first trimester of pregnancy. All receptors derive from a female donor with multiple sclerosis, enrolled in a pregnancy study.

The chain combines TRBV10-2 with TRBJ2-7; 9 bases map to TRBD1. The V segment lost 2 bases and the J segment 6 bases; nucleotides outside the gene matches: 5. CDR1 is WSHSY, CDR2 SAAADI, per germline. CDR3 length: 14 amino acids. CDR3 coding DNA: TGCGCCAGCAGTGAGGGACAGGGGATTGGCGAGCAGTACTTC. Its protein product is CASSEGQGIGEQYF.

V and J are TRBV13 and TRBJ1-5; 8 positions match TRBD1. Per the germline V gene, CDR1 is PRHDT and CDR2 is FYEKMQ (reference sequence). The CDR3 loop spans 17 amino acids. V lost 4 bases, J lost 0 bases, and 8 bases stayed unmatched. The CDR3 here is CASSSTGALYSNQPQHF. The CDR3 bases are TGTGCCAGCAGCTCGACAGGGGCGCTATATAGCAATCAGCCCCAGCATTTT.

This chain joins TRBV28 and TRBJ2-7, with D tentatively TRBD2 (6 bases). The CDR3 runs 15 residues. Between the trimmed V and J ends, which lost 6 bases and 1 base, there was a span of 16 bases. In germline, CDR1 is MDHEN, CDR2 SYDVKM. The CDR3 nucleotides are TGTGCCAGCAGCACCACCCTGGGACTTTCCTACGAGCAGTACTTC. Translated, it gives CASSTTLGLSYEQYF.

V is TRBV30 and J is TRBJ1-1; D not resolved. The germline V gene encodes CDR1 GTSNPN and CDR2 SVGIG (reference sequence). The CDR3 has 12 residues. The germline V and J ends were trimmed by 0 bases and 11 bases, with 13 bases remaining between them. The CDR3 loop is CAWSVEEPGAFF. In DNA form, the CDR3 reads TGTGCCTGGAGTGTAGAGGAGCCTGGGGCTTTCTTT.

The chain is built from TRBV29-1 and TRBJ1-6; no firm D call. V was pared by 3 bases and J by 9 bases, with 12 bases between. Germline-derived CDR1 and CDR2 are SQVTM and ANQGSEA. This CDR3 is 13 amino acids long. The CDR3 sequence: CSVDEGAGSPLHF. Here the CDR3 DNA reads TGCAGCGTTGACGAGGGAGCTGGTTCACCCCTCCACTTT.

Concerning this clone itself: Other DNA sequences in the same sample also yield this CDR3. V and J are TRBV28 and TRBJ1-2; D is unresolved. The germline CDR1 and CDR2 sequences are MDHEN and SYDVKM. The V end was cut by 3 bases, the J end by 5 bases, with 7 bases between. This CDR3 has 12 residues. Written as DNA, the CDR3 is TGTGCCAGCAGTTTGAGAGGGTATGGCTACACCTTC. Its protein is CASSLRGYGYTF.

This rearrangement joins TRBV14 to TRBJ2-1, with 8 bases lining up with TRBD1. CDR1 SGHDN and CDR2 FVKESK come from the germline V gene. CDR3 length: 18 residues. Germline trimming cut 3 bases from V and 6 bases from J; bases unmatched to any gene: 16. The CDR3 loop reads CASSQLTSGGLGGNEQFF. As DNA, the CDR3 is TGTGCCAGCAGCCAGTTAACCTCAGGGGGCCTGGGCGGCAATGAGCAGTTCTTC.

This clone is medium-sized (0.01 to 0.1%) in the sample. V gene TRBV14 combines with J gene TRBJ1-2; 10 bases align to TRBD1. Germline lookup yields CDR1 SGHDN and CDR2 FVKESK. The CDR3 contains 13 residues. J lost 7 bases, V lost 5 bases, and 4 bases had no gene match. CDR3 in DNA: TGTGCCAGCAGCTCTGGGACAGGGGTTGGCTACACCTTC. It translates to CASSSGTGVGYTF.

The chain links TRBV18 to TRBJ2-7; D remains unclear. CDR1 and CDR2 from the germline V gene are KGHSH and LQKENI. The CDR3 has 14 residues. Between the trimmed V and J ends, which lost 3 bases and 6 bases, there was a span of 15 bases. The CDR3 nucleotides read TGTGCCAGCTCACCGCCAGGCGCTACACCCGAGCAGTACTTC. Amino acid sequence: CASSPPGATPEQYF.

This chain connects TRBV10-1 to TRBJ2-7, with D maybe TRBD2 (6 bases). Germline V gene data show CDR1 as WNHNN and CDR2 as SYGVQD (reference sequence). This CDR3 has 14 residues. Trimming stripped 1 base from V and 6 bases from J, with 13 bases between. Here the CDR3 DNA reads TGCGCCAGCAGTGAGTACCTAGGCGGGATCGAGCAGTACTTC. Translating it yields CASSEYLGGIEQYF.

The CDR3 region is CAAIGGGGEQYF. The DNA of the CDR3 is TGTGCGGCAATCGGGGGTGGAGGAGAGCAGTACTTC. The chain employs TRBV7-9 and TRBJ2-7; the D gene is possibly TRBD2 (6 bases). Germline loops: CDR1 SEHNR, CDR2 FQNEAQ (reference sequence). The CDR3 sequence is 12 residues long.

The chain has TRBV18 and TRBJ1-3; D is undetermined. The CDR3 is 16 residues long. Germline V lookup: CDR1 KGHSH, CDR2 LQKENI. The germline V and J ends were trimmed by 1 base and 2 bases, with 12 bases remaining between them. The CDR3 nucleotides read TGTGCCAGCTCACCACGGAAGGCAGGCCCTGGAAACACCATATATTTT. Its protein is CASSPRKAGPGNTIYF.

This clone came up a few times. The V gene is TRBV7-6, the J gene TRBJ2-3; 8 bases are shared with TRBD1. With V trimmed by 1 base and J by 6 bases, 9 bases remained unmatched. Germline V gives CDR1 SGHVS, CDR2 FNYEAQ. The CDR3 is made up of 16 amino acids. This CDR3 is CASSLVGAGGKDTQYF. The CDR3 DNA sequence: TGTGCCAGCAGCTTAGTAGGGGCAGGGGGCAAGGATACGCAGTATTTT. Drawing the rest from reference TRBV7-6 and TRBJ2-3, the complete variable domain is GAGVSQSPRYKVTKRGQDVALRCDPISGHVSLYWYRQALGQGPEFLTYFNYEAQQDKSGLPNDRFSAERPEGSISTLTIQRTEQRDSAMYRCASSLVGAGGKDTQYFGPGTRLTVL.

Here the CDR3 reads CASSDGQGMMAFF. CDR3 DNA sequence: TGTGCCAGCAGTGACGGGCAGGGGATGATGGCTTTCTTT. The genes are TRBV6-4 and TRBJ1-1; D might be TRBD1 (6 bases). CDR3 length equals 13 residues. V lost 2 bases to trimming and J lost 11 bases, with 15 bases between them. CDR1 and CDR2 from the germline V gene are MRHNA and SNTAGT.